This T cell receptor (beta chain) comes out of a study of CD4 T cells in relation to SARS-CoV-2 and coronaviruses (dated by TCRdb to the early 2020s). About the study as a whole: In the ViraFEST assay, PBMCs were cultured with antigen for nine to ten days, after which TCR beta CDR3s were sequenced to identify clonal expansions specific to the antigen. Across all 12 patients in the convalescent cohort, the median age was roughly 38 years, with a range of roughly 21 to 75 years. The approximately 12 convalescent patients included 8 males and 4 females; two subjects were Hispanic. Shared crossreactive spike epitopes were mapped to their HLA restriction using patient-derived lymphoblastoid cell lines. The study assessed, at the TCR clonotype level, memory CD4+ T cell crossreactivity between SARS-CoV-2 and common cold coronavirus spike proteins. The Adaptive Biotechnologies TCR-sequencing kit was used to sequence samples from a few pre-COVID donors and the naive versus memory experiments, while other data came from Illumina-based sequencing. A different, Illumina-based TCR-beta assay was used to sequence expansion assays from other donors in the study. Beyond this particular receptor, the publication reports: Because no donor provided both pre-pandemic and post-infection samples, tracing the source of pre-existing responses was limited. The study was constrained by small numbers of patients and of tested TCRs. Memory CD4+ clonotypes crossrecognizing SARS-CoV-2 and at least one common cold coronavirus spike were found in 60% to 75% of donors. Compared with monoreactive clones, crossreactive clones had significantly weaker SARS-CoV-2-driven expansion, a result consistent with antigenic imprinting. Naive versus memory sequencing indicated that memory recall responses, rather than primary responses primed during culture, are detected by the assay. Crossreactivity analysis was centred on spike protein, so crossreactivity against other viral proteins was not assessed.

To separate naive from memory CD4+ T cells, cryopreserved PBMCs first underwent CD4 enrichment and then EasySep naive CD4+ T cell enrichment. For around 9 days, sorted naive or memory CD4+ T cells (roughly 110,000) were cultured at a 1:1 ratio with T cell-depleted PBMCs and CEF peptides. In general, every peptide culture condition was set up in three replicate wells. PBMCs were isolated from leukapheresis product or whole blood by Ficoll-Paque PLUS gradient centrifugation. PBMCs were either used fresh in the expansion assay or cryopreserved at -140 degrees C. The QIAamp Micro DNA Kit was used to extract genomic DNA from the CD4+ T cells. DNA from CEF-cultured naive and memory CD4+ T cells underwent immunoSEQ TCR-beta sequencing at survey level. Per the source publication's procedure: Preprocessing removed nonproductive sequences and CDR3s not starting with C, not ending with F or W, or shorter than 7 amino acids. The MANAFEST web app identified antigen-specific clonotypes based on expansion compared with the reference and other culture wells. A clone was considered positive if the clone showed significant expansion compared with the reference culture in 2 of 3 replicate wells at an FDR below 0.05. To be called positive, a clone also had to show significant expansion compared with every other tandem well and an odds ratio greater than 5. Cultured and uncultured naive and memory CD4+ repertoires were searched for CDR3s previously identified as spike- and CEF-reactive. After three terminal residues were trimmed from each end, CDR3 homology was quantified as pairwise Levenshtein distance using the stringdist R package. TCRdb carries this immuneACCESS record with in-frame sequences only. Its versions omit some clonotypes, under half of them owing to an unresolved V gene in the studies checked, with the rest unexplained. V, J and clone size were drawn from that table, and D and trimming were deduced from the DNA. This sample comprises approximately 41,000 clones, over 70% of them detected only once. The ten most abundant clones make up roughly 22% of the sample.

Points on this clone: What antigen it recognizes has not been identified. Base qualities are missing; no much larger clone stands one base away.

The CDR3 spans 16 residues, from the cysteine through the phenylalanine. The kept DNA is CDR3 alone, 48 bases in frame from the first base. CDR1 and CDR2 were assigned from the germline V gene (reference sequence) as LGHDT and YNNKEL. Trimming removed 1 base from V and 6 bases from J; the gene matches leave 8 bases unexplained. This clonotype was sampled from an adult with COVID-19. The rearranged chain carries TRBV3-1 (or the pseudogene TRBV3-2) and TRBJ2-1, and 8 bases in between align with TRBD1. What was sequenced was memory CD4+ T cells from PBMCs, cultured in vitro. The cell subset or site label of this sample denotes: memory (non-naive) CD4+ T cells. Here the CDR3 is given as CASSQVGGQVVNEQFF. Here is the DNA: TGTGCCAGCAGCCAAGTGGGGGGACAGGTGGTCAATGAGCAGTTCTTC.